A single sample is the source of the 29 T cell receptor beta chains below, sequenced in a study of blood T cell repertoires in COVID-19. Clones were read by immunoSEQ multiplex PCR, and TCRdb kept only the in-frame ones, dropping some. The table shows fewer than 50,000 clones, with more than 75% occurring only once. The sequenced sample consisted of peripheral blood. Receptors originate from a human donor in a cohort sampled during active COVID-19.

The V gene is TRBV5-1, the J gene TRBJ2-1; the D gene is possibly TRBD2 (5 bases). Germline CDR1 reads SGHRS; CDR2 reads YFSETQ. The V and J ends lost 4 bases and 7 bases respectively, with 18 bases between them. The CDR3 has 15 amino acids. Written as DNA, the CDR3 is TGCGCCAGCAGCGAGGGTGTGTCCGCTGGGAATGAGCAGTTCTTC. This codes for CASSEGVSAGNEQFF.

CDR3 residues: CASSVTSMGSLGEAFF. CDR3 nucleotide sequence: TGTGCCAGCAGTGTGACAAGCATGGGTTCATTAGGTGAAGCTTTCTTT. The genes are TRBV2 and TRBJ1-1; D is undetermined. The V gene lost 4 bases and the J gene lost 7 bases, with 22 bases spanning the gap. The CDR3 is made up of 16 amino acids. From germline, CDR1 is SNHLY and CDR2 FYNNEI.

This chain links TRBV19 with TRBJ1-1; a possible D gene is TRBD1 (5 bases). Germline CDR1 reads LNHDA; CDR2 reads SQIVND (reference sequence). Trimming shortened V by 1 base and J by 10 bases, and 16 bases separated the two germline ends. The CDR3 is 14 residues long. CDR3 nucleotide sequence: TGTGCCAGTAGTATAGTCTGGAGGGACGACGGAGCTTTCTTT. Amino acids: CASSIVWRDDGAFF.

This sequence joins TRBV7-3 and TRBJ2-1, with D possibly being TRBD2 (6 bases). This CDR3 has 16 residues. The germline V gene has CDR1 SGHTA and CDR2 FQGTGA. V dropped 2 bases and J dropped 0 bases, with 11 bases sitting between them. The CDR3 DNA reads as TGTGCCAGCAGCTTAGCGGGACTCAACTCCTACAATGAGCAGTTCTTC. Its protein is CASSLAGLNSYNEQFF.

This chain joins TRBV6-1 and TRBJ2-3; D is undetermined. The germline CDR1 and CDR2 sequences are MNHNS and SASEGT. V dropped 0 bases and J dropped 5 bases, with 6 bases sitting between them. This CDR3 region has 13 residues. CDR3 in DNA: TGTGCCAGCAGTGAAGCAGGAGAAGATACGCAGTATTTT. It yields the protein CASSEAGEDTQYF.

The CDR3 nucleotides are TGTGCCAGCAGCTTGCAGGGGGTTGAAGCTTTCTTT. Translating it yields CASSLQGVEAFF. The V call is TRBV7-2, the J call TRBJ1-1; 7 nucleotides match TRBD1. Germline trimming cut 3 bases from V and 7 bases from J; bases unmatched to any gene: 2. CDR1 and CDR2 (germline): SGHTA, FQGNSA. This CDR3 has 12 amino acids.

This chain connects TRBV5-1 to TRBJ2-1, with no clear D. Per germline, CDR1 SGHRS and CDR2 YFSETQ. The CDR3 runs to 15 residues. Trimming stripped 1 base from V and 2 bases from J, with 10 bases between. The CDR3 nucleotides read TGCGCCAGCAGCTTGACCAACTCCCCCTACAATGAGCAGTTCTTC. Its translation is CASSLTNSPYNEQFF.

The chain joins TRBV11-2 to TRBJ1-5; TRBD1 matches 8 bases. Germline V gene lookup returns CDR1 SGHAT and CDR2 FQNNGV. V dropped 5 bases and J dropped 4; count of bases not matched to a gene: 13. This CDR3 region has 17 residues. The CDR3 nucleotides are TGTGCCAGCAGCCGTTTGATCAGGGGGCGTCGTAATCAGCCCCAGCATTTT. Protein product: CASSRLIRGRRNQPQHF.

The chain has TRBV10-3 and TRBJ2-7, with a tentative D call TRBD1 (5 bases). V lost 3 bases and J 2 bases, leaving 8 bases between the germline ends. Germline lookup yields CDR1 ENHRY and CDR2 SYGVKD. The CDR3 contains 13 residues. CDR3 region: CAISEVRAYEQYF. CDR3 in DNA: TGTGCCATCAGTGAAGTCAGGGCCTACGAGCAGTACTTC.

In this sample, this clone turned up a few times. V gene TRBV4-1 combines with J gene TRBJ2-2; D may be TRBD1 (5 bases). This CDR3 region has 16 residues. V lost 1 base and J lost 7, with 16 bases in between. The germline CDR1 and CDR2 sequences are MGHRA and YSYEKL. The CDR3 sequence is CASSQVDMGLGGELFF. DNA for the CDR3: TGCGCCAGCAGCCAAGTAGATATGGGGCTGGGCGGGGAGCTGTTTTTT.

This chain connects TRBV5-7 to TRBJ1-2; 8 positions agree with TRBD1. TRBV5-7 is placed among ORFs of uncertain function. The junction had 14 bases not matched to a gene; V was cut back by 3 bases and J by 4 bases. This CDR3 comprises 17 residues. Written as DNA, the CDR3 is TGTGCCAGCAGCTCTCGGACAGGGAAGGTAAGTGCCTATGGCTACACCTTC. Its translation is CASSSRTGKVSAYGYTF.

Only a few counts were recorded for this clone. This chain links TRBV19 with TRBJ1-5; 10 nucleotides line up with TRBD1. This CDR3 is 15 amino acids long. Germline CDR1 is LNHDA and CDR2 is SQIVND (reference sequence). V was pared by 4 bases and J by 7 bases, with 7 bases of the junction left unmatched. The CDR3 loop is CASSNRDRGAQPQHF. Written as DNA, the CDR3 is TGTGCCAGTAGTAACCGGGACAGGGGCGCGCAGCCCCAGCATTTT.

In this sample, this clone turned up a few times. The CDR3 DNA reads TGTGCCAGCAACTATCTTAGCAATCAGCCCCAGCATTTT. Encoded protein: CASNYLSNQPQHF. The chain combines TRBV28 with TRBJ1-5; D call uncertain. Per germline, CDR1 MDHEN and CDR2 SYDVKM. This CDR3 comprises 13 residues. The V gene lost 7 bases and the J gene lost 0 bases, with 7 bases spanning the gap.

The V call is TRBV6-1, the J call TRBJ2-5; D unclear. V gave up 0 bases and J gave up 4 bases, with 3 bases separating them. The germline V gene encodes CDR1 MNHNS and CDR2 SASEGT. CDR3 size: 12 residues. This CDR3 is CASSEAAETQYF. Written as DNA, the CDR3 is TGTGCCAGCAGTGAAGCAGCAGAGACCCAGTACTTC.

The J gene is TRBJ2-1, the V gene TRBV24-1; D call uncertain. From germline, CDR1 is KGHDR and CDR2 SFDVKD. This CDR3 contains 16 residues. Trimming shortened V by 2 bases and J by 1 base, and 11 bases separated the two germline ends. The CDR3 nucleotides read TGTGCCACCAGTGATTCTACGGCGGAGTCCTACAATGAGCAGTTCTTC. Translated: CATSDSTAESYNEQFF.

The V call is TRBV2, the J call TRBJ2-2; 8 nucleotides match TRBD1. Germline V gives CDR1 SNHLY, CDR2 FYNNEI. CDR3 length equals 14 residues. With V trimmed by 6 bases and J by 3 bases, 3 bases remained unmatched. The CDR3 nucleotides are TGTGCCAGCAGCCCACAGGGGGACACCGGGGAGCTGTTTTTT. Translated: CASSPQGDTGELFF.

The V and J genes are TRBV18 and TRBJ1-2; D not resolved. The ends were cut back, 3 bases at V and 4 bases at J, with 12 bases in the middle. This CDR3 has 14 residues. Germline CDR1 reads KGHSH; CDR2 reads LQKENI. This chain's CDR3 is CASSPGSFPYGYTF. The DNA of the CDR3 is TGTGCCAGCTCACCCGGGAGCTTCCCCTATGGCTACACCTTC.

V and J are TRBV7-2 and TRBJ1-2; no firm D call. Germline lookup yields CDR1 SGHTA and CDR2 FQGNSA. Trimming cost V 1 base and J 2 bases, with 8 bases left between them. CDR3 length equals 14 residues. The CDR3 nucleotides are TGTGCCAGCAGCTTAGGTGGCAGGAACTATGGCTACACCTTC. The encoded protein is CASSLGGRNYGYTF.

This clone was observed a single time. The genes are TRBV27 and TRBJ1-1; D uncertain. The length of the CDR3 is 14 residues. V lost 3 bases and J 7 bases, leaving 15 bases between the germline ends. Per germline, CDR1 MNHEY and CDR2 SMNVEV (reference sequence). In DNA form, the CDR3 reads TGTGCCAGCAGTTTCTTAGCTCGAACGGGTGAAGCTTTCTTT. Amino acid sequence: CASSFLARTGEAFF.

The gene calls are TRBV7-6 and TRBJ1-1; D is possibly TRBD1 (6 bases). CDR3 length: 14 amino acids. Germline-derived CDR1 and CDR2 are SGHVS and FNYEAQ. V was trimmed by 4 bases and J by 6 bases, leaving 15 bases between them. CDR3: CASSSDHRVAEAFF. CDR3 nucleotide sequence: TGTGCCAGCAGCTCCGACCACAGGGTCGCTGAAGCTTTCTTT.

The V and J genes are TRBV24-1 and TRBJ2-2; TRBD1 matches at 9 bases. With V trimmed by 2 bases and J by 4 bases, 4 bases remained unmatched. CDR1 is KGHDR and CDR2 is SFDVKD in the germline V gene. The length of the CDR3 is 16 residues. Here the CDR3 DNA reads TGTGCCACCAGTGATTCGCGACAGGGGGTCACCGGGGAGCTGTTTTTT. This sequence encodes CATSDSRQGVTGELFF.

The V gene is TRBV7-8, the J gene TRBJ2-1, with D possibly being TRBD2 (7 bases). The V end lost 2 bases, the J end lost 4 bases, and 12 bases lay between the germline ends. CDR3 length: 15 residues. Per the germline V gene, CDR1 is SGHVS and CDR2 is FQNEAQ. CDR3 DNA sequence: TGTGCCAGCAGCTTACGGGGGGCCCTATACAATGAGCAGTTCTTC. Translated, it gives CASSLRGALYNEQFF. The entire variable domain, with the rest obtained from reference TRBV7-8 and TRBJ2-1, is as follows: GAGVSQSPRYKVAKRGQDVALRCDPISGHVSLFWYQQALGQGPEFLTYFQNEAQLDKSGLPSDRFFAERPEGSVSTLKIQRTQQEDSAVYLCASSLRGALYNEQFFGPGTRLTVL.

This chain uses TRBV6-5 with TRBJ2-7, with 9 bases aligning to TRBD1. With V trimmed by 0 bases and J by 6 bases, 6 bases remained unmatched. CDR1 is MNHEY and CDR2 is SVGAGI in the germline V gene. The CDR3 loop spans 15 amino acids. CDR3 sequence: CASSYSAGQGSEQYF. For the CDR3, the DNA is TGTGCCAGCAGTTACTCGGCGGGACAGGGTTCCGAGCAGTACTTC.

V and J are TRBV5-1 and TRBJ2-2, with D possibly TRBD2 on 6 matching bases. V lost 7 bases and J 2 bases, leaving 15 bases between the germline ends. Germline loops: CDR1 SGHRS, CDR2 YFSETQ. This CDR3 comprises 15 residues. DNA for the CDR3: TGCGCCAGCCGCCGAACGGGGGTAAACACCGGGGAGCTGTTTTTT. Residues: CASRRTGVNTGELFF. Using reference TRBV5-1 and TRBJ2-2 for the parts outside the CDR3, the full variable domain is KAGVTQTPRYLIKTRGQQVTLSCSPISGHRSVSWYQQTPGQGLQFLFEYFSETQRNKGNFPGRFSGRQFSNSRSEMNVSTLELGDSALYLCASRRTGVNTGELFFGEGSRLTVL.

V gene TRBV19 combines with J gene TRBJ2-3; 8 nucleotides align to TRBD1. Germline loops: CDR1 LNHDA, CDR2 SQIVND (reference sequence). The CDR3 runs to 17 residues. The V and J ends lost 5 bases and 0 bases, in that order; junction bases with no gene match: 10. CDR3 sequence reads: CASSPGQGRVSTDTQYF. The CDR3 DNA reads TGTGCCAGTAGTCCTGGACAGGGTAGAGTTAGCACAGATACGCAGTATTTT.

The rearrangement joins TRBV21-1 to TRBJ2-3; the table gives TRBD2 as D, unverified against the DNA. TRBV21-1 is described as a pseudogene. This CDR3 spans 16 amino acids. The CDR3 region is CASSKDTAGDTDTQYF. In DNA, the CDR3 is TGTGCCAGCAGCAAAGATACAGCGGGGGACACAGATACGCAGTATTTT.

The V gene is TRBV19, the J gene TRBJ2-1, with 8 bases identical to TRBD2. The CDR3 contains 16 residues. Losses at the gene ends were 3 bases for V and 5 bases for J; bases not matched to a gene: 9. Germline V gene data show CDR1 as LNHDA and CDR2 as SQIVND (reference sequence). The CDR3 coding sequence is TGTGCCAGTAGTATCTCTTTCGGCGGGAGGAACAATGAGCAGTTCTTC. As protein: CASSISFGGRNNEQFF.

V usage is TRBV7-2 and J usage is TRBJ1-5; TRBD1 matches at 8 bases. The CDR3 is 16 residues long. The germline V gene has CDR1 SGHTA and CDR2 FQGNSA. The V segment lost 1 base and the J segment 3 bases; nucleotides outside the gene matches: 5. The CDR3 DNA follows: TGTGCCAGCAGCTTAGTGACAGGGGTTGTCAATCAGCCCCAGCATTTT. This codes for CASSLVTGVVNQPQHF.

The rearrangement uses TRBV7-8 and TRBJ1-1, with 7 nucleotides matching TRBD1. This CDR3 contains 13 residues. Germline V gives CDR1 SGHVS, CDR2 FQNEAQ. V shed 5 bases, J shed 1 base, and the junction held 1 base outside the gene matches. The chain's CDR3 is CASSRTGNTEAFF. CDR3 coding DNA: TGTGCCAGCAGCCGGACAGGGAACACTGAAGCTTTCTTT.